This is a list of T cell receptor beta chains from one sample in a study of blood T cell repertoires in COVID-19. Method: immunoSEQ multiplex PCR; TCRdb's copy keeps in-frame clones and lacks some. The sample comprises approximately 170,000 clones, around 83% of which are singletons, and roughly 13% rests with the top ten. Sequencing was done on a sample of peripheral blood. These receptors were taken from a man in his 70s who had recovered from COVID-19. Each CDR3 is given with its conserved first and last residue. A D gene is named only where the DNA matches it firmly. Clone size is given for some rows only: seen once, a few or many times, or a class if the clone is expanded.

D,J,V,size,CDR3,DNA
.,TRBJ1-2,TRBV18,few,CASSPSRGSLSGYTF,TGTGCCAGCTCACCGTCAAGGGGTTCTTTGAGTGGCTACACCTTC
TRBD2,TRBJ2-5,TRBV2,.,CASTGTSKETQYF,TGTGCCAGCACTGGGACTAGCAAAGAGACCCAGTACTTC
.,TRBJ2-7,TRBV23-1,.,CASSQEGGSYEQYF,TGCGCCAGCAGTCAGGAAGGGGGCTCCTACGAGCAGTACTTC
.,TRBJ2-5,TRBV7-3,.,CASSLRAREETQYF,TGTGCCAGCAGCTTAAGGGCCAGGGAAGAGACCCAGTACTTC
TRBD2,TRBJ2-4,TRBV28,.,CASSQGTSGTINIAKNIQYF,TGTGCCAGCAGCCAAGGGACTAGCGGGACGATTAATATAGCCAAAAACATTCAGTACTTC
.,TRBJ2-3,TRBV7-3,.,CASSNSTDTQYF,TGTGCCAGCAGTAATAGCACAGATACGCAGTATTTT
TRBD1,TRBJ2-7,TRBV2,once,CASSSQGATTYEQYF,TGTGCCAGCAGTTCACAGGGGGCTACTACCTACGAGCAGTACTTC
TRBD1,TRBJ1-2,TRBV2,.,CASGPGQGDYGYTF,TGTGCCTCCGGCCCGGGACAGGGGGACTATGGCTACACCTTC
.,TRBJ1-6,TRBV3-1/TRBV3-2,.,CASSQGGTHSPLHF,TGTGCCAGCAGCCAGGGAGGGACACATTCACCCCTCCACTTT
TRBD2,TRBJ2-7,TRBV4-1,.,CASSQRQLAGDEQYF,TGCGCCAGCAGCCAAAGGCAGCTAGCGGGAGACGAGCAGTACTTC
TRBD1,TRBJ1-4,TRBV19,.,CATRDRREKLFF,TGTGCCACCCGGGACAGACGCGAAAAACTGTTTTTT
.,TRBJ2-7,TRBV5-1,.,CASSIGQRYEQYF,TGCGCCAGCAGCATCGGACAGCGCTACGAGCAGTACTTC
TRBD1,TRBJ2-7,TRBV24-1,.,CATSDTGQGSSYEQYF,TGTGCCACCAGTGACACGGGACAGGGGAGCTCCTACGAGCAGTACTTC
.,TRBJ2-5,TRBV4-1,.,CASSLDPQGWGTQYF,TGCGCCAGCAGCCTCGACCCCCAGGGTTGGGGGACCCAGTACTTC
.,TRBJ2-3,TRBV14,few,CASSQGLHTDTQYF,TGTGCCAGCAGCCAAGGACTGCACACAGATACGCAGTATTTT
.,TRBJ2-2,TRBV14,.,CASSQSGQPNTGELFF,TGTGCCAGCAGCCAGAGCGGACAGCCTAACACCGGGGAGCTGTTTTTT
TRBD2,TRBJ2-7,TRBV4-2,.,CASSPISGSSYEQYF,TGTGCCAGCAGCCCGATTAGCGGGTCCTCCTACGAGCAGTACTTC
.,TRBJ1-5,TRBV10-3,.,CAIGQDRTSNQPQHF,TGTGCCATCGGACAAGACAGAACAAGCAATCAGCCCCAGCATTTT
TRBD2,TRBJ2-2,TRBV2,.,CASTGTSGSVGELFF,TGTGCCAGCACCGGGACTAGCGGGAGTGTGGGGGAGCTGTTTTTT
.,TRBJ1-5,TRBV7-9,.,CASSLNRDQPQHF,TGTGCCAGCAGCTTAAATCGGGATCAGCCCCAGCATTTT
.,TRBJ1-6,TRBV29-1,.,CSVGMGGNSPLHF,TGCAGCGTTGGGATGGGGGGTAATTCACCCCTCCACTTT
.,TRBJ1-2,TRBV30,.,CAWSRGNRRVHGYTF,TGTGCCTGGAGTCGGGGCAATCGGAGGGTGCATGGCTACACCTTC
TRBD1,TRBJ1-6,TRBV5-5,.,CASMGTANSPLHF,TGTGCCAGCATGGGGACAGCTAATTCACCCCTCCACTTT
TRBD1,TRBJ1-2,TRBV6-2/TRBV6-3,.,CASSPLEGGFGYTF,TGTGCCAGCAGCCCCCTTGAAGGGGGCTTTGGCTACACCTTC
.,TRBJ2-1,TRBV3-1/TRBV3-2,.,CASSRGRGNEQFF,TGTGCCAGCAGCCGGGGGCGGGGGAATGAGCAGTTCTTC
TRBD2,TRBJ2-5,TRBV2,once,CASKSGRQETQYF,TGTGCCAGCAAATCCGGGAGGCAAGAGACCCAGTACTTC
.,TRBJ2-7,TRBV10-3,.,CAIRPVADSYEQYF,TGTGCCATCAGGCCCGTAGCGGATTCCTACGAGCAGTACTTC
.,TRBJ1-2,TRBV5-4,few,CASTLGQKNYGYTF,TGTGCCAGCACCCTTGGGCAAAAGAATTATGGCTACACCTTC
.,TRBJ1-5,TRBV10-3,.,CAISERDGSSNQPQHF,TGTGCCATCAGTGAGCGAGACGGGAGCAGCAATCAGCCCCAGCATTTT
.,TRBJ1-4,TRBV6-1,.,CASSDGGSGIREKLFF,TGTGCCAGCAGTGATGGGGGGTCGGGAATTCGCGAAAAACTGTTTTTT
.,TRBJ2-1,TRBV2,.,CASSPGGSYNEQFF,TGTGCCAGCAGCCCTGGGGGGTCCTACAATGAGCAGTTCTTC